This TCR beta chain came from a study of cytomegalovirus exposure and HLA in healthy donors. Study overall: In terms of ancestry, the Caucasian-associated cluster contained about 80% of the roughly 360 genotyped donors.

V shed 0 bases and J shed 3 bases, with 5 bases lying between them. Germline CDR1 and CDR2: LGHNA and YNFKEQ. This CDR3 contains 13 residues. Study findings and constraints: Certain sequence variants were highly shared and formed a cluster, and this cluster was likely a sequencing artifact. The study designated some 180 TCR beta chains cytomegalovirus-associated.

Note on this clone: Its antigen is unidentified.

The PCR made use of 60 Vbeta and 13 Jbeta primers. Using immunoSEQ multiplex PCR, the repertoire was profiled, and TCRdb retains in-frame clones only, with some absent. The sample consists of some 150,000 clones, 60% to 80% of them appearing once. The chain joins TRBV4-2 to TRBJ1-1; D is undetermined. Sequencing was done on a sample of PBMCs. This clonotype was sampled from a man between 25 and 39 years old in good health and CMV-seropositive. CDR3: CASSQERYTEAFF. The CDR3 bases are TGTGCCAGCAGCCAAGAGCGTTACACTGAAGCTTTCTTT.